The 17 T cell receptor beta chains presented below share a single source sample, sequenced in a study of a mutant IDH1 vaccine in newly diagnosed glioma. For these receptors, no antigen is known. Data came from immunoSEQ multiplex PCR; TCRdb stores just in-frame clones and leaves some out. Of about 58,000 clones in the sample, roughly 80% were seen once. The time point denotes: week 5, during vaccination. Every vaccination contained 300 ug of the mutant IDH1 20-mer peptide and was paired with topical imiquimod. The sample was PBMCs, taken from a glioma patient whose treatment included an IDH1 peptide vaccine. The receptors were gathered from a woman between 50 and 59 years old with glioma.

The chain carries TRBV11-2 and TRBJ1-2; D ambiguous. This CDR3 has 11 residues. Trimming pared 2 bases from V and 4 bases from J, leaving 2 bases between. CDR1 is SGHAT, CDR2 FQNNGV, per germline. CDR3 coding DNA: TGTGCCAGCAGCTTAAGCTATGGCTACACCTTC. Translation gives CASSLSYGYTF.

The chain recombines TRBV5-1 with TRBJ1-1; a weak D match, TRBD1 (5 bases). CDR1 SGHRS and CDR2 YFSETQ come from the germline V gene. CDR3 length: 16 residues. The V and J ends lost 0 bases and 1 base respectively, with 13 bases between them. The CDR3 reads CASSLGLVGENTEAFF. CDR3 nucleotide sequence: TGCGCCAGCAGCTTGGGTTTGGTAGGGGAGAACACTGAAGCTTTCTTT.

For the CDR3, the DNA is TGCGCCAGCAGCTTGGGAGGACACGACCTCAGCGGCTACACCTTC. Its protein product is CASSLGGHDLSGYTF. The J gene is TRBJ1-2, the V gene TRBV5-1, with a tentative D call TRBD1 (5 bases). The CDR3 runs 15 residues. Trimming cost V 0 bases and J 8 bases, with 17 bases left between them. Per germline, CDR1 SGHRS and CDR2 YFSETQ. Drawing the rest from reference TRBV5-1 and TRBJ1-2, the complete variable domain is KAGVTQTPRYLIKTRGQQVTLSCSPISGHRSVSWYQQTPGQGLQFLFEYFSETQRNKGNFPGRFSGRQFSNSRSEMNVSTLELGDSALYLCASSLGGHDLSGYTFGSGTRLTVV.

V gene TRBV29-1 combines with J gene TRBJ1-4; D ambiguous. In germline, CDR1 is SQVTM, CDR2 ANQGSEA. This CDR3 has 13 amino acids. Trimming cost V 1 base and J 4 bases, with 7 bases left between them. The chain's CDR3 is CSVEVRSNEKLFF. DNA for the CDR3: TGCAGCGTTGAAGTCAGGAGTAATGAAAAACTGTTTTTT.

The chain uses TRBV5-1 and TRBJ1-2; possibly TRBD1 for D (6 bases). Germline V gene sequence: CDR1 SGHRS, CDR2 YFSETQ. Trimming removed 4 bases at V and 4 bases at J, with 17 bases between. CDR3 length: 15 residues. This CDR3 reads CASSLPTGQPYGYTF. The CDR3 DNA is TGCGCCAGCAGCCTCCCAACGGGACAACCCTATGGCTACACCTTC.

The chain links TRBV6-1 to TRBJ2-7; D remains ambiguous. Between the trimmed V and J ends, which lost 4 bases and 2 bases, there was a span of 3 bases. This CDR3 is 11 amino acids long. CDR1 and CDR2 (germline): MNHNS, SASEGT. CDR3 sequence reads: CASSATYEQYF. In nucleotides, the CDR3 is TGTGCCAGCAGTGCTACCTACGAGCAGTACTTC.

The J gene is TRBJ1-1, the V gene TRBV7-8, with D possibly being TRBD1 (6 bases). Germline V gene data show CDR1 as SGHVS and CDR2 as FQNEAQ. V was cut by 0 bases and J by 6 bases, with 8 bases left in between. The CDR3 contains 13 residues. The CDR3: CASSLARGAEAFF. The CDR3 bases are TGTGCCAGCAGCTTAGCGAGGGGGGCTGAAGCTTTCTTT. The full variable domain, completed using reference TRBV7-8 and TRBJ1-1, is GAGVSQSPRYKVAKRGQDVALRCDPISGHVSLFWYQQALGQGPEFLTYFQNEAQLDKSGLPSDRFFAERPEGSVSTLKIQRTQQEDSAVYLCASSLARGAEAFFGQGTRLTVV.

The chain combines TRBV28 with TRBJ2-1, with D unclear. Trimming removed 5 bases from V and 4 bases from J, with 9 bases in between. The length of the CDR3 is 13 residues. The germline V gene has CDR1 MDHEN and CDR2 SYDVKM. The CDR3 region has the DNA TGTGCCAGCAGTCCGCCATGGTACAATGAGCAGTTCTTC. This encodes CASSPPWYNEQFF.

The chain links TRBV15 to TRBJ1-3; D gene uncertain. Germline V gene data show CDR1 as LNHNV and CDR2 as YYDKDF (reference sequence). V gave up 1 base and J gave up 1 base, with 20 bases separating them. The CDR3 is 19 amino acids. The CDR3 coding sequence is TGTGCCACCAGCAGAGTGGTTTTAGGGCAGGTCAGATCTGGAAACACCATATATTTT. The encoded protein is CATSRVVLGQVRSGNTIYF.

The chain carries TRBV5-1 and TRBJ2-3; D may correspond to TRBD1 or TRBD2 (5 bases each). CDR1 is SGHRS, CDR2 YFSETQ, per germline. The CDR3 consists of 12 residues. Trimming shortened V by 5 bases and J by 3 bases, and 7 bases separated the two germline ends. For the CDR3, the DNA is TGCGCCAGCAGTGAGGGGACAGATACGCAGTATTTT. Protein product: CASSEGTDTQYF.

V usage is TRBV7-2 and J usage is TRBJ2-7, with D tentatively TRBD2 (6 bases). Looked up from germline, CDR1 is SGHTA and CDR2 is FQGNSA. The length of the CDR3 is 14 residues. V was pared by 4 bases and J by 2 bases, with 12 bases between. CDR3 in DNA: TGTGCCAGCAGCTACGGGGGAGGAACCTACGAGCAGTACTTC. Translating it yields CASSYGGGTYEQYF.

Only one count was recorded for this clone. The V gene is TRBV7-2, the J gene TRBJ1-5; 7 positions agree with TRBD1. This CDR3 has 15 amino acids. V dropped 7 bases and J dropped 0; count of bases not matched to a gene: 6. The germline gives CDR1 SGHTA, CDR2 FQGNSA. The CDR3, as DNA: TGTGCCAGCAACAGGGGAGGATATAGCAATCAGCCCCAGCATTTT. The encoded protein is CASNRGGYSNQPQHF.

The chain is built from TRBV5-1 and TRBJ2-1, with TRBD1 matching 10 bases. Germline V gene sequence: CDR1 SGHRS, CDR2 YFSETQ. CDR3 length: 15 residues. V trimming: 3 bases; J trimming: 3 bases; junction bases outside the gene matches: 3. The CDR3 region is CASSSGTGDYNEQFF. The CDR3 DNA is TGCGCCAGCAGCTCCGGGACAGGGGACTACAATGAGCAGTTCTTC.

The chain combines TRBV27 with TRBJ1-4; 7 positions match TRBD1. In germline, CDR1 is MNHEY, CDR2 SMNVEV (reference sequence). The CDR3 length is 16 residues. Trimming removed 2 bases from V and 8 bases from J; junction bases left unmatched: 11. The DNA of the CDR3 is TGTGCCAGCAGTTTAGGGAGGTGGGCAGGGGGGGAAAAACTGTTTTTT. Amino acids: CASSLGRWAGGEKLFF.

The chain links TRBV28 to TRBJ1-2, with D unresolved. The CDR3 length is 14 residues. Germline V gene sequence: CDR1 MDHEN, CDR2 SYDVKM. The V and J ends lost 2 bases and 6 bases respectively, with 13 bases between them. The CDR3 here is CASSLAGPGDGYTF. The CDR3 coding sequence is TGTGCCAGCAGTTTAGCCGGGCCAGGAGATGGCTACACCTTC.

The chain employs TRBV25-1 and TRBJ1-6; 10 positions match TRBD1. Germline loops: CDR1 MGHDK, CDR2 SYGVNS. This CDR3 is built from 15 residues. V was clipped by 2 bases and J by 6 bases; unmatched bases: 1. The DNA for the CDR3 is TGTGCCAGCAGTGAACGGACAGGGGGTAATTCACCCCTCCACTTT. Translating it yields CASSERTGGNSPLHF.

The rearrangement uses TRBV2 and TRBJ2-5; possible D gene TRBD1, 6 bases. V dropped 6 bases and J dropped 5 bases, with 10 bases sitting between them. The CDR3 covers 12 residues. Germline V gene data show CDR1 as SNHLY and CDR2 as FYNNEI. The CDR3 DNA is TGTGCCAGCAGGGGGGCCGGGGAGACCCAGTACTTC. Amino acids: CASRGAGETQYF.